This T cell receptor (beta chain) appears in the sequencing data of a study of cytomegalovirus exposure and HLA in healthy donors. Turning to the study itself: In a later analysis, it was reported that the roughly 130 validation repertoires had been produced on the same platform as the roughly 700 repertoires belonging to the first cohort.

Assay: immunoSEQ multiplex PCR; the TCRdb copy retains only in-frame clones and omits some. The table lists roughly 130,000 clones, 80% to 90% of them singletons. Worth noting for this clone: What it binds is unknown. Just one base apart from a much larger clone, this may be a read error. The same CDR3 is also encoded by other DNA sequences in this sample.

Study-level findings and limits: Reportedly, diagnosis of cytomegalovirus status by the classifier showed high specificity and sensitivity.

Trimming took 3 bases from V and 4 from J; bases not matched to a gene: 3. The germline V gene encodes CDR1 MRHNA and CDR2 SNTAGT. This CDR3 is 15 amino acids long. Sequences were obtained from PBMCs. The V gene is TRBV6-4, the J gene TRBJ2-3; 11 bases map to TRBD2. The receptor was isolated from a man aged 18 to 29 in good health and CMV-seronegative. Written as DNA, the CDR3 is TGTGCCAGCAGTGAATTAGCGGGGGGGCCAGATACGCAGTATTTT. Residues: CASSELAGGPDTQYF.